Below are 24 T cell receptor beta chains sequenced from a single sample in a study of T cells in Graves' hyperthyroidism and ophthalmopathy. There were TCR beta CDR3 regions amplified from RNA transcripts. Primed by the HTBI set, a first-round RT-PCR was run on the TCR CDR3. One entry per CDR3 protein, called by TCRdb with MiXCR from the multiplex PCR reads. Of almost 500,000 distinct CDR3 sequences in the sample, 22% were seen once. The sample comprised blood. Receptors originate from a woman aged 70-85 years with Graves' ophthalmopathy.

This clonotype has a handful of counts. The rearrangement joins TRBV28 to TRBJ2-1; D might be TRBD2 (5 bases). This CDR3 region has 15 residues. Germline assignment: CDR1 MDHEN and CDR2 SYDVKM. The ends were cut back, 4 bases at V and 7 bases at J, with 17 bases in the middle. CDR3 DNA sequence: TGTGCCAGCAGTTCCCCCGCGGGCTTGGGAAATGAGCAGTTCTTC. It encodes CASSSPAGLGNEQFF.

The chain links TRBV28 to TRBJ2-2, with 10 bases matching TRBD1. CDR3 size: 16 residues. Germline V lookup: CDR1 MDHEN, CDR2 SYDVKM. V shed 6 bases and J 6 bases; nucleotides not matched to a gene: 10. CDR3 amino acids: CASRPVGTGVPGELFF. The CDR3 region has the DNA TGTGCCAGCAGGCCGGTCGGGACAGGGGTTCCCGGGGAGCTGTTTTTT.

This clonotype was seen a few times. The chain links TRBV7-2 to TRBJ2-3; D remains unclear. Germline loops: CDR1 SGHTA, CDR2 FQGNSA. Trimming took 0 bases from V and 2 from J, leaving 9 bases between them. The length of the CDR3 is 15 residues. The DNA for the CDR3 is TGTGCCAGCAGCTTAGCAGACTCGTTCACAGATACGCAGTATTTT. It specifies CASSLADSFTDTQYF. The full variable domain, with the rest looked up from reference TRBV7-2 and TRBJ2-3, is GAGVSQSPSNKVTEKGKDVELRCDPISGHTALYWYRQSLGQGLEFLIYFQGNSAPDKSGLPSDRFSAERTGGSVSTLTIQRTQQEDSAVYLCASSLADSFTDTQYFGPGTRLTVL.

The J gene is TRBJ2-5, the V gene TRBV9; D ambiguous. CDR3 length: 13 residues. V shed 0 bases and J shed 5 bases, with 8 bases lying between them. Germline CDR1 SGDLS, CDR2 YYNGEE. This chain's CDR3 is CASSVDITETQYF. The CDR3 DNA reads TGTGCCAGCAGCGTAGACATCACCGAGACCCAGTACTTC.

This clonotype has more than one count but fewer than ten. V gene TRBV11-2 combines with J gene TRBJ2-7, with TRBD2 identical over 13 bases. V was clipped by 5 bases and J by 3 bases; unmatched bases: 10. Germline CDR1 is SGHAT and CDR2 is FQNNGV. This CDR3 has 17 residues. The CDR3 loop reads CASSHGVGLAGNYEQYF. Written as DNA, the CDR3 is TGTGCCAGCAGCCATGGGGTGGGACTAGCGGGAAACTACGAGCAGTACTTC.

This clonotype was seen many times. The chain has TRBV6-1 and TRBJ2-7, with 7 positions matching TRBD2. This CDR3 is 20 amino acids long. With V trimmed by 5 bases and J by 0 bases, 22 bases remained unmatched. The germline CDR1 and CDR2 sequences are MNHNS and SASEGT. The CDR3 nucleotides are TGTGCCAGCAGTACTACCCCCGGGACCGTTGAGGGAGGGAGCTCCTACGAGCAGTACTTC. This gives the protein CASSTTPGTVEGGSSYEQYF.

The chain combines TRBV6-5 with TRBJ1-3; TRBD1 matches at 7 bases. The CDR3 has 16 amino acids. V lost 0 bases, J lost 0 bases, and 2 bases stayed unmatched. Germline CDR1 and CDR2: MNHEY and SVGAGI. The CDR3 nucleotides read TGTGCCAGCAGTTACTCCGGGACAGCCTCTGGAAACACCATATATTTT. It translates to CASSYSGTASGNTIYF.

The chain uses TRBV11-2 and TRBJ1-2; no clear D. V lost 5 bases and J lost 4, with 14 bases in between. This CDR3 is 14 amino acids long. Germline V gene lookup returns CDR1 SGHAT and CDR2 FQNNGV. Here the CDR3 DNA reads TGTGCCAGCAGCCCCACCGACTTTTCCTATGGCTACACCTTC. Protein product: CASSPTDFSYGYTF.

This clonotype appeared many times. The V and J genes are TRBV2 and TRBJ1-1, with TRBD1 as a possible D gene (5 bases). Germline-derived CDR1 and CDR2 are SNHLY and FYNNEI. CDR3 size: 14 residues. V lost 1 base and J 4 bases, leaving 10 bases between the germline ends. CDR3 sequence reads: CASSEGGWGTEAFF. The CDR3 DNA reads TGTGCCAGCAGTGAAGGGGGCTGGGGCACTGAAGCTTTCTTT.

The chain links TRBV7-2 to TRBJ2-7; D gene unclear. Germline CDR1 reads SGHTA; CDR2 reads FQGNSA. Trimming pared 5 bases from V and 4 bases from J, leaving 9 bases between. This CDR3 is 12 amino acids long. DNA of the CDR3: TGTGCCAGCAGCCGGATAAAATACGAGCAGTACTTC. Translation gives CASSRIKYEQYF. The full variable domain, in which reference TRBV7-2 and TRBJ2-7 provide the parts outside the CDR3, is GAGVSQSPSNKVTEKGKDVELRCDPISGHTALYWYRQSLGQGLEFLIYFQGNSAPDKSGLPSDRFSAERTGGSVSTLTIQRTQQEDSAVYLCASSRIKYEQYFGPGTRLTVT.

This rearrangement joins TRBV5-4 to TRBJ2-1, with D possibly being TRBD2 (5 bases). This CDR3 contains 15 residues. Trimming stripped 0 bases from V and 2 bases from J, with 9 bases between. CDR1 and CDR2 (germline): SGHNT, YYREEE (reference sequence). The CDR3 reads CASSLGLATYNEQFF. DNA for the CDR3: TGTGCCAGCAGCTTGGGGCTAGCAACCTACAATGAGCAGTTCTTC.

The genes are TRBV7-2 and TRBJ2-3; D is possibly TRBD1 or TRBD2 (5 bases each). With 5 bases removed from V and 4 bases from J, the gap between germline ends came to 10 bases. Germline V gene data show CDR1 as SGHTA and CDR2 as FQGNSA. The CDR3 runs to 13 residues. The CDR3 nucleotides are TGTGCCAGCAGCACCGGGACGGCAGATACGCAGTATTTT. Protein sequence: CASSTGTADTQYF.

This clonotype has more than one count but fewer than ten. This chain uses TRBV7-2 with TRBJ1-1, with TRBD1 as a possible D gene (5 bases). The CDR3 sequence is 15 residues long. The germline gives CDR1 SGHTA, CDR2 FQGNSA. Between the trimmed V and J ends, which lost 5 bases and 4 bases, there was a span of 17 bases. As DNA, the CDR3 is TGTGCCAGCAGCGTGGCCGGGGCAGGAGGCACTGAAGCTTTCTTT. Its protein product is CASSVAGAGGTEAFF.

This clonotype was picked up a small number of times. This chain links TRBV4-1 with TRBJ2-3, with D uncertain. V shed 4 bases and J shed 0 bases, with 11 bases lying between them. Germline values: CDR1 MGHRA, CDR2 YSYEKL. This CDR3 is 15 amino acids long. CDR3 DNA: TGCGCCAGCAGCCCCTGGGTGTCTAGCACAGATACGCAGTATTTT. It yields the protein CASSPWVSSTDTQYF.

The V call is TRBV13, the J call TRBJ1-1; D unresolved. Trimming stripped 2 bases from V and 0 bases from J, with 10 bases between. The CDR3 length is 15 residues. Germline V lookup: CDR1 PRHDT, CDR2 FYEKMQ (reference sequence). CDR3 protein: CASSLRGFMNTEAFF. The CDR3 region has the DNA TGTGCCAGCAGCTTACGGGGTTTCATGAACACTGAAGCTTTCTTT.

This clonotype appeared a few times. The rearrangement joins TRBV7-2 to TRBJ2-3, with D uncertain. V was pared by 5 bases and J by 2 bases, with 11 bases between. The CDR3 is made up of 14 amino acids. The germline CDR1 and CDR2 sequences are SGHTA and FQGNSA. CDR3 protein: CASSPERHTDTQYF. The CDR3, as DNA: TGTGCCAGCAGCCCCGAGCGCCACACAGATACGCAGTATTTT.

The chain joins TRBV6-1 to TRBJ1-5, with 7 bases identical to TRBD1. The ends lost 8 bases at V and 4 bases at J; junction bases unmatched: 8. The germline gives CDR1 MNHNS, CDR2 SASEGT. This CDR3 spans 14 amino acids. The CDR3 bases are TGTGCCAGCGGCCGGGACAGCTTAAATCAGCCCCAGCATTTT. This translates into CASGRDSLNQPQHF.

This clonotype occurred a few times. The chain is built from TRBV18 and TRBJ2-7; D unresolved. Trimming stripped 4 bases from V and 7 bases from J, with 14 bases between. The CDR3 covers 13 residues. CDR1 KGHSH and CDR2 LQKENI come from the germline V gene. CDR3 in amino acids: CASSLDQRREQYF. The CDR3, as DNA: TGTGCCAGCTCACTAGACCAAAGGCGGGAGCAGTACTTC.

The rearrangement uses TRBV5-1 and TRBJ2-2, with D tentatively TRBD2 (6 bases). CDR1 is SGHRS, CDR2 YFSETQ, per germline. The CDR3 extends over 17 amino acids. Trimming shortened V by 4 bases and J by 0 bases, and 16 bases separated the two germline ends. The CDR3 loop reads CASSVKQGGPNTGELFF. The CDR3 bases are TGCGCCAGCAGCGTAAAGCAGGGAGGTCCGAACACCGGGGAGCTGTTTTTT.

In this sample, this clonotype turned up a few times. The chain employs TRBV5-5 and TRBJ2-4, with D possibly being TRBD1 (5 bases). Trimming cost V 0 bases and J 4 bases, with 5 bases left between them. The CDR3 runs 13 residues. Germline CDR1 SGHKS, CDR2 YYEKEE (reference sequence). CDR3 in amino acids: CASSLGQKNIQYF. CDR3 in DNA: TGTGCCAGCAGCTTGGGACAGAAAAACATTCAGTACTTC.

V and J are TRBV11-2 and TRBJ1-5; D remains unclear. The CDR3 runs 13 residues. The ends were cut back, 2 bases at V and 6 bases at J, with 8 bases in the middle. In germline, CDR1 is SGHAT, CDR2 FQNNGV. The CDR3: CASSLYTAQPQHF. The DNA of the CDR3 is TGTGCCAGCAGCTTATACACAGCTCAGCCCCAGCATTTT.

This clonotype has only a few counts. This rearrangement joins TRBV30 to TRBJ1-1, with 10 bases identical to TRBD1. With 4 bases clipped from V and 6 bases from J, the junction kept 11 bases outside the gene matches. This CDR3 is built from 15 residues. Germline CDR1 and CDR2: GTSNPN and SVGIG (reference sequence). CDR3: CAWTTTGGVGAEAFF. The CDR3 DNA follows: TGTGCCTGGACTACGACAGGGGGCGTGGGCGCTGAAGCTTTCTTT.

The chain employs TRBV6-5 and TRBJ1-3, with D possibly matching TRBD1 (6 bases). Germline V gene data show CDR1 as MNHEY and CDR2 as SVGAGI. With 2 bases removed from V and 1 base from J, the gap between germline ends came to 9 bases. CDR3 length: 15 residues. CDR3 DNA: TGTGCCAGCAGTTACACAGGGAGATCTGGAAACACCATATATTTT. Translating gives CASSYTGRSGNTIYF.

The sample holds many counts of this clonotype. The V and J genes are TRBV10-3 and TRBJ1-5, with D possibly TRBD1 on 5 matching bases. Germline loops: CDR1 ENHRY, CDR2 SYGVKD. The CDR3 totals 14 residues. V lost 3 bases, J lost 2 bases, and 8 bases lay in between. CDR3 residues: CAISDREGNQPQHF. As DNA, the CDR3 is TGTGCCATCAGTGACAGGGAGGGCAATCAGCCCCAGCATTTT.